The subject of this entry is one T cell receptor beta chain. The antigen is not known. The repertoire was sequenced with immunoSEQ multiplex PCR; TCRdb's copy has only in-frame clones and lacks some. Of around 99,000 clones listed, around nine tenths are singletons. These data come from a study of T cell responses to AZD1222 COVID-19 vaccine. As for the study in general: Pooling of second doses given at about 4 or about 12 weeks was done.

This CDR3 has 15 amino acids. V was shortened by 2 bases and J by 0 bases, with 10 bases between the two germline ends. Germline CDR1 reads MGHRA; CDR2 reads YSYEKL. Study-wide results and caveats: Baseline seropositivity characterized only six AZD1222 recipients.

The source of this sequence is an adult in good health. This chain links TRBV4-1 with TRBJ1-2; the D gene is possibly TRBD1 (5 bases). The sample consisted of peripheral blood, taken on day 0 of AZD1222 vaccination. The CDR3 nucleotides are TGCGCCAGCAGCCAACCGGGACGAACTAACTATGGCTACACCTTC. This codes for CASSQPGRTNYGYTF.